This is a list of T cell receptor beta chains from one sample in a study of T cell responses to AZD1222 COVID-19 vaccine. Sequenced by immunoSEQ multiplex PCR; TCRdb stores in-frame clones only, minus some. The data contain approximately 110,000 clones, about 88% of them singletons. The input for sequencing was peripheral blood, taken on day 0 of AZD1222 vaccination. The origin of the receptors is an adult in good health. Both conserved end residues are part of each CDR3. D genes are given only for firm matches. Clone size, where shown, is once, few, many, or a class for clones that have expanded.

d_call clone_size j_call v_call cdr3_nt cdr3_aa
NA NA TRBJ1-1 TRBV5-1 TGCGCCAGCAGCCTCACTGGTGCAGGGGTTATGAACACTGAAGCTTTCTTT CASSLTGAGVMNTEAFF
NA NA TRBJ1-3 TRBV6-5 TGTGCCAGCAGTCGACAGGCCTCTGGAAACACCATATATTTT CASSRQASGNTIYF
NA NA TRBJ1-2 TRBV6-4 TGTGCCAGCAGTGACTCCCAGGGGAGGATAGGTGGCTACACCTTC CASSDSQGRIGGYTF
TRBD2 NA TRBJ2-1 TRBV11-3 TGTGCCAGCAGCTTGACTAGCGGGGGGCTAACCTACAATGAGCAGTTCTTC CASSLTSGGLTYNEQFF
NA NA TRBJ1-2 TRBV28 TGTGCCAGCAGTGCGACAGAACCCCGAATGTTCCTCTATGGCTACACCTTC CASSATEPRMFLYGYTF
TRBD1 NA TRBJ1-2 TRBV3-1/TRBV3-2 TGTGCCAGCAGCCAAACCGGGACAGGAGAGGGTGGCTACACCTTC CASSQTGTGEGGYTF
NA NA TRBJ2-1 TRBV6-2/TRBV6-3 TGTGCCAGCAGTTACTCAGGCATCGGCTATGAGCAGTTCTTC CASSYSGIGYEQFF
NA NA TRBJ1-4 TRBV28 TGTGCCAGCAGTTTATCGGGGGCGTGGGAAAAACTGTTTTTT CASSLSGAWEKLFF
NA many TRBJ1-2 TRBV24-1 TGTGCCACCAGTGATTTTGGGCAGACCTATGGCTACACCTTC CATSDFGQTYGYTF
NA NA TRBJ2-5 TRBV29-1 TGCAGCGTTGACGGCGCCCGACCCAGACGGGAGACCCAGTACTTC CSVDGARPRRETQYF
NA NA TRBJ1-2 TRBV27 TGTGCCAGCAGCTCCTTGGGAGCTTTATTTACCGATGGCTACACCTTC CASSSLGALFTDGYTF
NA NA TRBJ1-2 TRBV3-1/TRBV3-2 TGTGCCAGCAGCCAAGGGAGGGCGAACTATGGCTACACCTTC CASSQGRANYGYTF
NA NA TRBJ2-5 TRBV28 TGTGCCAGCAGTTTAGGGAGTGTTGTAGAGACCCAGTACTTC CASSLGSVVETQYF